Ten or more counts support the clone carrying this TCR beta chain. This sample stems from a study of T-cell reconstitution after alpha-beta-depleted transplantation in children. Germline V lookup: CDR1 SGHRS, CDR2 YFSETQ. V lost 2 bases, J lost 3 bases, and 9 bases stayed unmatched. This CDR3 spans 17 amino acids. Library preparation (for TCRbeta) was performed with unique molecular identifiers. TCRdb passed the PCR reads through MiXCR, listing each CDR3 protein once. The sample has over 450,000 distinct CDR3 sequences; 10% to 13% are singletons. The V gene is TRBV5-1, the J gene TRBJ2-3; 10 bases are shared with TRBD1. The sample was PBMCs, taken before TCRalphabeta/CD19-depleted stem cell transplant. The source of this sequence is a child aged 2-9 years with inherited bone marrow failure, due to receive a stem cell transplant. The CDR3 protein is CASSLYMGQGYTDTQYF. The DNA of the CDR3 is TGCGCCAGCAGCTTATATATGGGACAGGGGTATACAGATACGCAGTATTTT.